This T cell receptor beta chain is drawn from a study of cytomegalovirus exposure and HLA in healthy donors. Study outcomes and limitations: The study found most TCR sequences rare, yet found some public TCRs in many donors. Most subjects had HLA-A and HLA-B alleles reportedly predicted accurately by TCR beta sequences. It was reportedly the case that the classifier diagnosed cytomegalovirus status with high specificity and sensitivity.

As concerns this clone: The antigen is undetermined.

Unrecorded immune exposures were likely, despite nominal health at sampling. V gave up 6 bases and J gave up 7 bases; unmatched junction bases: 17. The germline CDR1 and CDR2 sequences are SQVTM and ANQGSEA. The CDR3 is made up of 15 amino acids. Primers included in the PCR were 60 Vbeta and 13 Jbeta primers. Sequencing used immunoSEQ multiplex PCR; TCRdb keeps in-frame clones, though not all of them. The data contain 210,000 or so clones, around 86% of them singletons. The chain links TRBV29-1 to TRBJ1-2; 7 nucleotides align to TRBD1. The TCR was taken from a woman aged 45-65 years in good health and CMV-seropositive. The sequenced sample was PBMCs. CDR3 amino acids: CSVVSDRGPLLGYTF. In DNA, the CDR3 is TGCAGCGTCGTATCGGATAGGGGGCCCCTCCTTGGCTACACCTTC.